The 2 T cell receptor beta chains listed next were all sequenced from one sample in a study of beta chain features in type 1 diabetes. Of the isolated RNA, all was reverse transcribed, and so the sequenced material was expressed TCRB transcripts. Produced via immunoSEQ multiplex PCR; TCRdb's table is partial and in-frame only. The sample contains 600,000 to 700,000 clones, around 12% of which appear only once. Study-wide results and caveats: For Type 1 diabetes patients, all four CD4+ subsets carried TCRB CDR3s that were moderately but significantly shorter.

Their antigens remain unidentified. The source material was naive CD4+ T cells from blood. The source of these receptors is a man aged 30 to 39 with type 1 diabetes.

The rearrangement joins TRBV9 to TRBJ2-2, with 7 nucleotides matching TRBD1. The CDR3 is made up of 15 amino acids. Germline CDR1 is SGDLS and CDR2 is YYNGEE. V lost 2 bases to trimming and J lost 0 bases; unmatched junction nucleotides: 1. The CDR3 here is CASSVTGSNTGELFF. CDR3 nucleotide sequence: TGTGCCAGCAGCGTGACAGGGTCGAACACCGGGGAGCTGTTTTTT.

The chain carries TRBV5-6 and TRBJ2-1; D unclear. CDR1 is SGHDT, CDR2 YYEEEE, per germline. This CDR3 is built from 11 residues. V was shortened by 7 bases and J by 10 bases, with 12 bases between the two germline ends. The CDR3 region is CASGRQTEQFF. CDR3 coding DNA: TGTGCCAGCGGTCGACAAACCGAGCAGTTCTTC.